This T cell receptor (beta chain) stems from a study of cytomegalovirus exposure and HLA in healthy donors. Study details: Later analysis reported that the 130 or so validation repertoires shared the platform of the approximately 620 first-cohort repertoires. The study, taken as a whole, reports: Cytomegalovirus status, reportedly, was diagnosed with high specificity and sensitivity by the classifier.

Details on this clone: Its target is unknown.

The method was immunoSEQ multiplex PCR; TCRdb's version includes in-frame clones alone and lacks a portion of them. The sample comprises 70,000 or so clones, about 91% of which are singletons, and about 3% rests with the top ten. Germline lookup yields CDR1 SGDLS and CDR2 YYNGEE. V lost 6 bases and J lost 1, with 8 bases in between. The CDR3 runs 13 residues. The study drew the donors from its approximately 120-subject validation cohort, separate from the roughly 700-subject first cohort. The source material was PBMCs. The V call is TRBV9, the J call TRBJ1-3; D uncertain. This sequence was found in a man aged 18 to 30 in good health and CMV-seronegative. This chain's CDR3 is CASTGVSGNTIYF. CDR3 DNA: TGTGCCAGCACCGGGGTGTCTGGAAACACCATATATTTT.